The T cell receptor beta chain under discussion was sequenced for a study of human T cells and chemical hapten exposure. Study information: Sensitization involved placing 2% DPC onto an approximately 2 cm by approximately 2 cm region of upper inner arm skin.

One entry per CDR3 protein results from TCRdb running MiXCR on the RACE reads. The sample holds under 110,000 distinct CDR3 sequences; 10% to 15% are singletons and the top ten take 1.6%. This clonotype has a handful of counts. The sample's time point: pre-sensitization, week 0. Regarding treatment: therapeutic diphenylcyclopropenone sensitization with weekly scalp DPC. Sample: whole blood, taken in connection with sensitization to the hapten diphenylcyclopropenone (DPC). This clonotype was sampled from a woman in her fifties or sixties with alopecia areata. Some clones in this sample may be carry-over from other donors' samples.

The CDR3 here is CSARDSRVPGELFF. The CDR3 DNA is TGCAGTGCTAGGGATAGTAGGGTACCCGGGGAGCTGTTTTTT. The rearrangement joins TRBV20-1 to TRBJ2-2; no firm D call. This CDR3 region has 14 residues. Germline values: CDR1 DFQATT, CDR2 SNEGSKA (reference sequence). The V gene lost 3 bases and the J gene lost 6 bases, with 14 bases spanning the gap.